These T cell receptor beta chains were read from a single sample in a study of response to subunit inactivated influenza vaccine. TCRdb passed the RT-PCR reads through MiXCR, listing each CDR3 protein once. The sample lists 550,000 to 800,000 distinct CDR3 sequences, roughly 14% occurring once. The source material was PBMCs from blood, sampled less than 13 days after vaccination. These receptors all stem from a man between 50 and 59 years old who received an inactivated influenza vaccine. CDR3s include the opening cysteine and the closing phenylalanine or tryptophan. The order of the fields is D gene, clone size, V gene, J gene, CDR3 protein, CDR3 DNA. D genes are given only for firm matches. Clone size is shown for a subset of rows, as once, few, many or a class of expanded clone.

d_gene: .; abundance: .; v_gene: TRBV27; j_gene: TRBJ2-3; CDR3aa: CASSSGPLGWGTDTQYF; CDR3nt: TGTGCCAGCAGTTCGGGCCCTCTGGGGTGGGGCACAGATACGCAGTATTTT
d_gene: .; abundance: few; v_gene: TRBV9; j_gene: TRBJ2-3; CDR3aa: CASSVGEGDTQYF; CDR3nt: TGTGCCAGCAGCGTAGGTGAGGGAGATACGCAGTATTTT
d_gene: .; abundance: .; v_gene: TRBV20-1; j_gene: TRBJ2-5; CDR3aa: CSARGRQFQETQYF; CDR3nt: TGCAGTGCTAGAGGCAGACAGTTTCAAGAGACCCAGTACTTC
d_gene: .; abundance: .; v_gene: TRBV4-3; j_gene: TRBJ1-3; CDR3aa: CASSQDVLGSGNTIYF; CDR3nt: TGCGCCAGCAGCCAAGACGTTCTGGGAAGTGGAAACACCATATATTTT
d_gene: TRBD2; abundance: .; v_gene: TRBV3-1; j_gene: TRBJ2-5; CDR3aa: CASSQDGAGGRETQYF; CDR3nt: TGTGCCAGCAGCCAAGACGGAGCGGGGGGGAGAGAGACCCAGTACTTC
d_gene: TRBD1; abundance: few; v_gene: TRBV25-1; j_gene: TRBJ2-3; CDR3aa: CASSVTGTHTQYF; CDR3nt: TGTGCCAGCAGTGTGACAGGGACCCATACGCAGTATTTT
d_gene: .; abundance: few; v_gene: TRBV12-3/TRBV12-4; j_gene: TRBJ2-2; CDR3aa: CASSLALVWEYTGELFF; CDR3nt: TGTGCCAGCAGTTTAGCGCTTGTGTGGGAGTACACCGGGGAGCTGTTTTTT
d_gene: .; abundance: few; v_gene: TRBV5-8; j_gene: TRBJ1-6; CDR3aa: CASNLYTRTRNSPLHF; CDR3nt: TGTGCCAGCAACCTCTACACCAGGACCCGTAATTCACCCCTCCACTTT
d_gene: .; abundance: .; v_gene: TRBV20-1; j_gene: TRBJ2-7; CDR3aa: CSARLATEQYF; CDR3nt: TGCAGTGCTAGACTTGCCACCGAGCAGTACTTC
d_gene: .; abundance: many; v_gene: TRBV5-6; j_gene: TRBJ2-3; CDR3aa: CASSTRATQYF; CDR3nt: TGTGCCAGCAGCACCCGAGCTACGCAGTATTTT
d_gene: .; abundance: few; v_gene: TRBV18; j_gene: TRBJ2-1; CDR3aa: CASSPRQESYNEQFF; CDR3nt: TGTGCCAGCTCACCAAGACAGGAATCCTACAATGAGCAGTTCTTC
d_gene: .; abundance: few; v_gene: TRBV11-1; j_gene: TRBJ2-1; CDR3aa: CASSLSEGVSYNEQFF; CDR3nt: TGTGCCAGCAGCTTATCCGAGGGAGTGTCCTACAATGAGCAGTTCTTC
d_gene: TRBD1; abundance: few; v_gene: TRBV6-2/TRBV6-3; j_gene: TRBJ1-6; CDR3aa: CASSYSLGTGAPSSNSPLHF; CDR3nt: TGTGCCAGCAGTTACTCACTTGGGACAGGGGCCCCCAGCTCTAATTCACCCCTCCACTTT
d_gene: .; abundance: few; v_gene: TRBV5-1; j_gene: TRBJ1-1; CDR3aa: CASSSGVDTEAFF; CDR3nt: TGCGCCAGCAGTTCAGGGGTTGACACTGAAGCTTTCTTT
d_gene: .; abundance: many; v_gene: TRBV28; j_gene: TRBJ2-7; CDR3aa: CASSLLRGEQYF; CDR3nt: TGTGCCAGCAGTTTATTGAGGGGCGAGCAGTACTTC
d_gene: .; abundance: .; v_gene: TRBV7-2; j_gene: TRBJ2-7; CDR3aa: CASRKDWRYEQYF; CDR3nt: TGTGCCAGCAGGAAGGACTGGCGGTACGAGCAGTACTTC
d_gene: .; abundance: .; v_gene: TRBV5-1; j_gene: TRBJ2-3; CDR3aa: CASNGSPTLSTDTQYF; CDR3nt: TGCGCCAGCAATGGGAGCCCAACGCTGAGCACAGATACGCAGTATTTT
d_gene: .; abundance: .; v_gene: TRBV9; j_gene: TRBJ1-6; CDR3aa: CASSVVLQSNSPLHF; CDR3nt: TGTGCCAGCAGCGTAGTATTACAGTCCAATTCACCCCTCCACTTT
d_gene: TRBD2; abundance: .; v_gene: TRBV4-2; j_gene: TRBJ2-7; CDR3aa: CASSQTSSGPLYEQYF; CDR3nt: TGTGCCAGCAGCCAGACGTCTAGCGGGCCGCTCTACGAGCAGTACTTC
d_gene: .; abundance: few; v_gene: TRBV18; j_gene: TRBJ2-6; CDR3aa: CASSPPQGPVLTF; CDR3nt: TGTGCCAGCTCACCACCCCAGGGTCCCGTCCTGACTTTC
d_gene: TRBD1; abundance: few; v_gene: TRBV24-1; j_gene: TRBJ1-6; CDR3aa: CATSGGQYSPLHF; CDR3nt: TGTGCCACCAGTGGGGGACAGTACTCACCCCTCCACTTT
d_gene: TRBD1; abundance: .; v_gene: TRBV5-1; j_gene: TRBJ2-1; CDR3aa: CASSPSGQATYNEQFF; CDR3nt: TGCGCCAGCAGCCCCTCGGGACAGGCCACCTACAATGAGCAGTTCTTC
d_gene: .; abundance: many; v_gene: TRBV7-2; j_gene: TRBJ1-2; CDR3aa: CASSQDVKNYGYTF; CDR3nt: TGTGCCAGCAGCCAAGACGTGAAAAACTATGGCTACACCTTC
d_gene: .; abundance: few; v_gene: TRBV6-1; j_gene: TRBJ1-2; CDR3aa: CASSEFQDRARGYTF; CDR3nt: TGTGCCAGCAGTGAATTCCAGGACCGAGCCAGAGGCTACACCTTC
d_gene: TRBD1; abundance: .; v_gene: TRBV10-3; j_gene: TRBJ2-5; CDR3aa: CAIRQTDRARETQYF; CDR3nt: TGTGCCATCAGGCAAACAGACAGGGCTCGAGAGACCCAGTACTTC
d_gene: .; abundance: few; v_gene: TRBV6-1; j_gene: TRBJ2-2; CDR3aa: CASGGPGELFF; CDR3nt: TGTGCCAGCGGGGGGCCCGGGGAGCTGTTTTTT
d_gene: .; abundance: .; v_gene: TRBV11-2; j_gene: TRBJ2-7; CDR3aa: CASSLVGKTNYEQYF; CDR3nt: TGTGCCAGCAGCTTAGTCGGGAAAACCAATTACGAGCAGTACTTC
d_gene: TRBD1; abundance: few; v_gene: TRBV12-3/TRBV12-4; j_gene: TRBJ2-2; CDR3aa: CASRPGQENTGELFF; CDR3nt: TGTGCCAGCAGACCCGGACAGGAAAACACCGGGGAGCTGTTTTTT
d_gene: .; abundance: .; v_gene: TRBV11-2; j_gene: TRBJ1-2; CDR3aa: CASSLGRATGYTF; CDR3nt: TGTGCCAGCAGCTTAGGGAGAGCCACCGGCTACACCTTC
d_gene: .; abundance: few; v_gene: TRBV6-5; j_gene: TRBJ1-1; CDR3aa: CASSYQVRNTEAFF; CDR3nt: TGTGCCAGCAGTTACCAGGTCAGGAACACTGAAGCTTTCTTT
d_gene: .; abundance: many; v_gene: TRBV24-1; j_gene: TRBJ2-1; CDR3aa: CATSDALVSTYNEQFF; CDR3nt: TGTGCCACCAGTGATGCTTTGGTGTCAACCTACAATGAGCAGTTCTTC
d_gene: .; abundance: .; v_gene: TRBV7-6; j_gene: TRBJ1-2; CDR3aa: CASSLNAANYGYTF; CDR3nt: TGTGCCAGCAGCTTAAACGCAGCTAACTATGGCTACACCTTC
d_gene: .; abundance: few; v_gene: TRBV3-1; j_gene: TRBJ2-5; CDR3aa: CASSLYQGRQETQYF; CDR3nt: TGTGCCAGCAGCCTATACCAGGGACGCCAAGAGACCCAGTACTTC
d_gene: .; abundance: few; v_gene: TRBV7-2; j_gene: TRBJ2-6; CDR3aa: CASSLTGFGGANVLTF; CDR3nt: TGTGCCAGCAGCTTAACAGGTTTCGGTGGGGCCAACGTCCTGACTTTC
d_gene: .; abundance: many; v_gene: TRBV5-1; j_gene: TRBJ2-7; CDR3aa: CASSLVPGAGYEQYF; CDR3nt: TGCGCCAGCAGCTTGGTACCGGGGGCTGGCTACGAGCAGTACTTC
d_gene: TRBD2; abundance: .; v_gene: TRBV6-5; j_gene: TRBJ2-7; CDR3aa: CASSSLGLAGGKYEQYF; CDR3nt: TGTGCCAGCAGTTCTTTGGGACTAGCGGGAGGGAAGTACGAGCAGTACTTC
d_gene: .; abundance: .; v_gene: TRBV21-1; j_gene: TRBJ1-1; CDR3aa: CASSLRQGDRNTEAFF; CDR3nt: TGTGCCAGCAGCCTCCGACAGGGGGATCGGAACACTGAAGCTTTCTTT
d_gene: .; abundance: many; v_gene: TRBV24-1; j_gene: TRBJ2-1; CDR3aa: CATSDSFRGNEQFF; CDR3nt: TGTGCCACCAGTGATTCTTTCAGAGGCAATGAGCAGTTCTTC
d_gene: .; abundance: .; v_gene: TRBV13; j_gene: TRBJ2-5; CDR3aa: CASSFGGAKETQYF; CDR3nt: TGTGCCAGCAGCTTCGGGGGCGCCAAAGAGACCCAGTACTTC
d_gene: .; abundance: many; v_gene: TRBV7-2; j_gene: TRBJ2-1; CDR3aa: CASSLAQGAYNEQFF; CDR3nt: TGTGCCAGCAGCTTAGCACAGGGAGCCTACAATGAGCAGTTCTTC
d_gene: TRBD2; abundance: .; v_gene: TRBV15; j_gene: TRBJ2-7; CDR3aa: CATSRPTSGSSYEQYF; CDR3nt: TGTGCCACCAGCAGACCCACTAGCGGTAGTTCCTACGAGCAGTACTTC
d_gene: .; abundance: .; v_gene: TRBV11-2; j_gene: TRBJ2-5; CDR3aa: CASSPGTYSQETQYF; CDR3nt: TGTGCCAGCAGCCCGGGGACCTACTCCCAAGAGACCCAGTACTTC
d_gene: TRBD1; abundance: few; v_gene: TRBV6-1; j_gene: TRBJ1-5; CDR3aa: CASWTGRRNQPQHF; CDR3nt: TGTGCCAGTTGGACAGGGCGACGCAATCAGCCCCAGCATTTT
d_gene: .; abundance: .; v_gene: TRBV2; j_gene: TRBJ1-6; CDR3aa: CASSELAPRVVSPLHF; CDR3nt: TGTGCCAGCAGTGAATTGGCCCCAAGGGTCGTTTCACCCCTCCACTTT
d_gene: .; abundance: few; v_gene: TRBV12-3/TRBV12-4; j_gene: TRBJ1-6; CDR3aa: CASSSRDDNSPLHF; CDR3nt: TGTGCCAGCAGTTCCCGGGACGATAATTCACCCCTCCACTTT
d_gene: TRBD1; abundance: .; v_gene: TRBV7-9; j_gene: TRBJ2-2; CDR3aa: CASSSTDRGFNTGELFF; CDR3nt: TGTGCCAGCAGCTCTACGGACAGGGGGTTTAACACCGGGGAGCTGTTTTTT
d_gene: .; abundance: .; v_gene: TRBV7-9; j_gene: TRBJ2-1; CDR3aa: CASSFHKALSYNEQFF; CDR3nt: TGTGCCAGCAGCTTCCACAAGGCCCTCTCCTACAATGAGCAGTTCTTC
d_gene: .; abundance: few; v_gene: TRBV4-3; j_gene: TRBJ1-4; CDR3aa: CASSQDGGIGEKLFF; CDR3nt: TGCGCCAGCAGCCAAGATGGGGGGATTGGCGAAAAACTGTTTTTT
d_gene: TRBD2; abundance: .; v_gene: TRBV7-8; j_gene: TRBJ2-1; CDR3aa: CASSLELAGTRNERQFF; CDR3nt: TGTGCCAGCAGCTTAGAGCTAGCGGGGACACGCAATGAGCGGCAGTTCTTC
d_gene: TRBD2; abundance: few; v_gene: TRBV5-1; j_gene: TRBJ2-3; CDR3aa: CASSWSGLAGLPSTDTQYF; CDR3nt: TGCGCCAGCAGCTGGTCCGGACTAGCGGGACTCCCTAGCACAGATACGCAGTATTTT
d_gene: TRBD1; abundance: .; v_gene: TRBV12-3/TRBV12-4; j_gene: TRBJ2-5; CDR3aa: CASSLDGQGQETQYF; CDR3nt: TGTGCCAGCAGTTTAGACGGACAGGGCCAAGAGACCCAGTACTTC
d_gene: .; abundance: once; v_gene: TRBV27; j_gene: TRBJ2-5; CDR3aa: CASSLSGISQETQYF; CDR3nt: TGTGCCAGCAGTTTGAGTGGGATTAGTCAAGAGACCCAGTACTTC
d_gene: .; abundance: few; v_gene: TRBV7-9; j_gene: TRBJ2-1; CDR3aa: CASSKNEQFF; CDR3nt: TGTGCCAGCAGCAAAAATGAGCAGTTCTTC
d_gene: .; abundance: few; v_gene: TRBV4-2; j_gene: TRBJ1-5; CDR3aa: CASSQASARRQPQHF; CDR3nt: TGTGCCAGCAGCCAAGCTTCGGCAAGGCGTCAGCCCCAGCATTTT